The clone carrying this T cell receptor (beta chain) was counted a single time. As originally analysed: For nucleated cells, counts were estimated from reference gene primer amplification. Sequencing used immunoSEQ multiplex PCR; TCRdb keeps in-frame clones, though not all of them. The V and J calls and the clone size are those of that table, but D and trimming were determined from the DNA. The data show 70,000 to 95,000 clones, with 88% seen just once and roughly 6% held by the top ten. CDR1 SEHNR and CDR2 FQNEAQ come from the germline V gene (reference sequence). CDR3 size: 15 residues. The J segment lost 4 bases and the V segment lost 2 bases, leaving 4 bases of the junction unmatched. The sample comes from a study of blood T cell repertoires in COVID-19. Background on the study: PBMCs, B-cell-depleted T cells, or T cells provided the cDNA or gDNA that made up the material.

The sample comprised peripheral blood. The sequence came from a man aged 45-65 years with active COVID-19. This chain connects TRBV7-9 to TRBJ1-4; 7 bases fit TRBD1. The CDR3 loop reads CASSLMGQSNEKLFF. The CDR3 DNA reads as TGTGCCAGCAGCTTAATGGGACAGAGTAATGAAAAACTGTTTTTT.